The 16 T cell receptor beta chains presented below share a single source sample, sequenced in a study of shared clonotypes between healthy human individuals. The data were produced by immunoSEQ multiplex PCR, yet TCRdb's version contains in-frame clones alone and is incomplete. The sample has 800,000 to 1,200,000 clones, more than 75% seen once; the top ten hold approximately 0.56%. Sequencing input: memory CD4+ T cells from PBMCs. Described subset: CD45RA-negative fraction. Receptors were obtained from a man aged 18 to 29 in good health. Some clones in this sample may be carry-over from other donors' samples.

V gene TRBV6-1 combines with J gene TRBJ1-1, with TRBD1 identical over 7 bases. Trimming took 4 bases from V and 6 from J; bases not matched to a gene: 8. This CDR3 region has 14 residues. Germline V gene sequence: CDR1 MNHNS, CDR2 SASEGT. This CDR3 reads CASSVDRSRSEAFF. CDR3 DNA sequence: TGTGCCAGCAGTGTGGACAGGAGTAGATCTGAAGCTTTCTTT.

DNA of the CDR3: TGTGCCAGCAGAGGGGGGACTAGCGGAACGGGGGATACGCAGTATTTT. This gives the protein CASRGGTSGTGDTQYF. The chain carries TRBV5-4 and TRBJ2-3, with 11 bases that match TRBD2. CDR3 size: 16 residues. The junction had 11 bases not matched to a gene; V was cut back by 5 bases and J by 6 bases. Germline CDR1 reads SGHNT; CDR2 reads YYREEE (reference sequence).

Here the CDR3 DNA reads TGTGCCAGCACCAGGGACAGGAAAGGCTACACCTTC. This translates into CASTRDRKGYTF. The chain couples TRBV6-5 to TRBJ1-2; TRBD1 agrees at 8 bases. CDR3 size: 12 residues. V dropped 7 bases and J dropped 8; count of bases not matched to a gene: 6. Germline CDR1 reads MNHEY; CDR2 reads SVGAGI.

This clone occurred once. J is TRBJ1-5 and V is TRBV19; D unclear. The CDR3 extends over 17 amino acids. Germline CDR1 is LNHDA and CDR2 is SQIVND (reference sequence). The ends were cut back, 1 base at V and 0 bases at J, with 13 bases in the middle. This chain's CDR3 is CASSIARHGYSNQPQHF. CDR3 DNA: TGTGCCAGTAGTATAGCCAGACACGGTTATAGCAATCAGCCCCAGCATTTT. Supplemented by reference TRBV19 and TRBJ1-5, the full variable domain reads DGGITQSPKYLFRKEGQNVTLSCEQNLNHDAMYWYRQDPGQGLRLIYYSQIVNDFQKGDIAEGYSVSREKKESFPLTVTSAQKNPTAFYLCASSIARHGYSNQPQHFGDGTRLSIL.

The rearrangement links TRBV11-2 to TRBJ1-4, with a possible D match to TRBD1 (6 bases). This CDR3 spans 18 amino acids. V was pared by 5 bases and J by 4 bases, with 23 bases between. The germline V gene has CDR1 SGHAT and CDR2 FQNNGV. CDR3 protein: CASSHRASWGLINEKLFF. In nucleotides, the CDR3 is TGTGCCAGCAGCCATAGGGCCTCTTGGGGGCTGATTAATGAAAAACTGTTTTTT.

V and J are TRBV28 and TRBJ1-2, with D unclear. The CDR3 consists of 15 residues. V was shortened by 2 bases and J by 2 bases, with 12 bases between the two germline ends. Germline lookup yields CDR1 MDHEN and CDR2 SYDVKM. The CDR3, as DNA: TGTGCCAGCAGTTTAGAAGGGAGTGTCAACTATGGCTACACCTTC. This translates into CASSLEGSVNYGYTF.

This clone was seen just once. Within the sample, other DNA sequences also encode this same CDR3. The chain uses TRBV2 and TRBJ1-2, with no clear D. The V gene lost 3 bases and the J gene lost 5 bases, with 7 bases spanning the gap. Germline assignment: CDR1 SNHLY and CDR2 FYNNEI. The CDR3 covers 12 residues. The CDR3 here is CASSDRGYGYTF. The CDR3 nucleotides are TGTGCCAGCAGTGATAGAGGGTATGGCTACACCTTC.

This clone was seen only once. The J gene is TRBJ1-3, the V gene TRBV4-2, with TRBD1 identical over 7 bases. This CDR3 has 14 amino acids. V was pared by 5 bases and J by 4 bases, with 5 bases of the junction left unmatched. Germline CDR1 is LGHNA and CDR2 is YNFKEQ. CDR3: CASSSFRGGNTIYF. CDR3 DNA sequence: TGTGCCAGCAGCTCCTTCAGGGGGGGAAACACCATATATTTT.

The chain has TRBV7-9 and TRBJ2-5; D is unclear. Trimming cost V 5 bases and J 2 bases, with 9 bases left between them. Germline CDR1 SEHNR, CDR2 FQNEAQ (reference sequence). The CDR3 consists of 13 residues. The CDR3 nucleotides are TGTGCCAGCAGCCCTTTAGCTCAAGAGACCCAGTACTTC. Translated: CASSPLAQETQYF.

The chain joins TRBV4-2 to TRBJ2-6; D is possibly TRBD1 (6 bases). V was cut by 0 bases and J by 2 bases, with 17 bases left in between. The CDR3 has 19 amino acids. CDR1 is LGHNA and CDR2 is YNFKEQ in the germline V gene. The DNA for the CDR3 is TGTGCCAGCAGCCAAGATTTATGGGGGCGTCGCGCTGGGGCCAACGTCCTGACTTTC. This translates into CASSQDLWGRRAGANVLTF.

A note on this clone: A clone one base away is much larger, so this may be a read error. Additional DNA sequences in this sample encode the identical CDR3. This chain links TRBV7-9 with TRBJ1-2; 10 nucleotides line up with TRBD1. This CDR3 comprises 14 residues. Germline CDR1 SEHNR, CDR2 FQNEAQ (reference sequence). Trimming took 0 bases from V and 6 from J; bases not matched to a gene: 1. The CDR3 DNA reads TGTGCCAGCAGCTTAGCTGGGACAGGGGATGGCTACACCTTC. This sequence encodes CASSLAGTGDGYTF.

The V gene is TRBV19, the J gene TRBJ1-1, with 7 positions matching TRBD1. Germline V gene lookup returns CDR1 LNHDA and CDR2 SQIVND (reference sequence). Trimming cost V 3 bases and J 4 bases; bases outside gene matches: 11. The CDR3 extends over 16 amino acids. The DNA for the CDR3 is TGTGCCAGTAGTATCCGAGGGGGCAACCTTGGCACTGAAGCTTTCTTT. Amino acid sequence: CASSIRGGNLGTEAFF. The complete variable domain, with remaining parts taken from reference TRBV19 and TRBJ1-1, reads DGGITQSPKYLFRKEGQNVTLSCEQNLNHDAMYWYRQDPGQGLRLIYYSQIVNDFQKGDIAEGYSVSREKKESFPLTVTSAQKNPTAFYLCASSIRGGNLGTEAFFGQGTRLTVV.

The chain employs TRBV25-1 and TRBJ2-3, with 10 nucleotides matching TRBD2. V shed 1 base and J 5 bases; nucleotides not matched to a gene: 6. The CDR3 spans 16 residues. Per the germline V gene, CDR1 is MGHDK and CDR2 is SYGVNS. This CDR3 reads CASSESSGRAVDTQYF. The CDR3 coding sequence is TGTGCCAGCAGTGAATCCAGCGGGAGGGCTGTAGATACGCAGTATTTT.

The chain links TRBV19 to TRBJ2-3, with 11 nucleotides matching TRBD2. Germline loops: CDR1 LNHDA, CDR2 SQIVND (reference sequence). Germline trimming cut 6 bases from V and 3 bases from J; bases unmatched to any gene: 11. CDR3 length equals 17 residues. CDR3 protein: CASRKAGTSGDTDTQYF. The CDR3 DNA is TGTGCCAGTAGGAAAGCCGGGACTAGCGGAGATACAGATACGCAGTATTTT.

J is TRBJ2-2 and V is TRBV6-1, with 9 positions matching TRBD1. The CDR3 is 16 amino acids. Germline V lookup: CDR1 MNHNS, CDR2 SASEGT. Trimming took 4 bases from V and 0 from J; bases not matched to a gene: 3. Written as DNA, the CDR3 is TGTGCCAGCAGTGTGGGACAGGGCGCGAACACCGGGGAGCTGTTTTTT. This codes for CASSVGQGANTGELFF.

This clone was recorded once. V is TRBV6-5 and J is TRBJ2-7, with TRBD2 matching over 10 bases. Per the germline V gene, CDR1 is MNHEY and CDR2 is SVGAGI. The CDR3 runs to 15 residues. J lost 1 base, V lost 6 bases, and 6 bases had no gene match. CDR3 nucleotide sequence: TGTGCCAGCAGACGAGGACTAGCGGCTTCCTACGAGCAGTACTTC. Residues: CASRRGLAASYEQYF.